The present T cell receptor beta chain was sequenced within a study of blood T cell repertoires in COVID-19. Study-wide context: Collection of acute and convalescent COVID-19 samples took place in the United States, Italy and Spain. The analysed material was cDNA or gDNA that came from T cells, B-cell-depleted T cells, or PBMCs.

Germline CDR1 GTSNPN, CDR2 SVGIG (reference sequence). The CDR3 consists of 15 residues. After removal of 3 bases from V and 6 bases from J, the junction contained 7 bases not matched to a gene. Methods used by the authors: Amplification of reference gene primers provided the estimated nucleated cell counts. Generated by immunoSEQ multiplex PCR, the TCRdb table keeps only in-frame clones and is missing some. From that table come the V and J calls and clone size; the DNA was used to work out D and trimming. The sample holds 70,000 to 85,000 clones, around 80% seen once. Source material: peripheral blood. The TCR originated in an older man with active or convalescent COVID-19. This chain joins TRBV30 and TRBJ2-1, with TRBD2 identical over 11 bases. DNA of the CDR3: TGTGCCTGGAGCCGACTAGCGGGATCGGTCAATGAGCAGTTCTTC. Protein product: CAWSRLAGSVNEQFF.